This T cell receptor beta chain emerged from a study of T cell responses to AZD1222 COVID-19 vaccine. General study points: Nearly half of unique spike-specific TCRs reportedly avoided B.1.351 and B.1.1.7 mutated regions.

For this clone: The antigen is undetermined.

CDR1 is SGHTA, CDR2 FQGTGA, per germline. This CDR3 comprises 15 residues. Trimming shortened V by 2 bases and J by 1 base, and 12 bases separated the two germline ends. Some clones are missing from TCRdb's copy, which holds only in-frame ones; the method was immunoSEQ multiplex PCR. Of around 180,000 clones in the sample, 94% are singletons; the top ten hold 7.5% to 9.5%. The clonotype originates from an adult in good health. The chain is built from TRBV7-3 and TRBJ2-7; D possibly uses TRBD1 or TRBD2 (5 bases each). The sequenced sample was peripheral blood, obtained on day 0 of AZD1222 vaccination. The CDR3: CASSLWDGPSYEQYF. The CDR3 DNA is TGTGCCAGCAGCTTATGGGACGGGCCATCCTACGAGCAGTACTTC.